Shown below are 20 T cell receptor beta chains from a single sample sequenced in a study of regulatory T cells in long-lasting Graves disease (dated by TCRdb to the early 2020s). Receptors were amplified or captured by multiplex PCR. The reads were generated on an Illumina HiSeq 4000. iRepertoire HTBI primers and Arm-PCR amplification of CDR3 regions were used to construct TCR beta libraries. Through fastp at Q25 and MiXCR, TCRdb rebuilt clones from the public reads, retaining in-frame beta chains. Each CDR3 protein appears once, grouped with its most common genes and DNA. The sample records about 560,000 distinct CDR3 sequences, 15% to 20% of which are singletons. Around 11% of the sample comes from the top ten. Per the publication, the time point label means: newly diagnosed GD, antithyroid drugs for less than 3 months. For both TCR sequencing and RNA sequencing, RNA was extracted from PBMCs in TRIzol.

This sample was shared with a second study, whose subject was T cells in Graves' hyperthyroidism and ophthalmopathy.

Sample: peripheral blood mononuclear cells (PBMCs), taken at new diagnosis, from a patient treated with antithyroid drugs. These receptors came from a man aged 18 to 35 with Graves disease. Donor details come from another sample of the same person, matched by shared clones.

To note about this clonotype: Since the CDR3 does not end with the conserved phenylalanine or tryptophan, this likely comes from a read error. The V and J genes are TRBV12-3 or TRBV12-4 and TRBJ1-4; D remains unclear. The CDR3 extends over 12 amino acids. The V end was cut by 6 bases, the J end by 7 bases, with 9 bases between. The DNA of the CDR3 is TGTGCCAGCAGCCCCAGGCGTGAAAAACTGTTTTTA. Its translation: CASSPRREKLFL.

This clonotype was seen many times. The chain uses TRBV3-1 and TRBJ2-5; maybe TRBD2 (7 bases). V was clipped by 6 bases and J by 5 bases, with 16 bases between them. This CDR3 has 14 amino acids. Germline V gene lookup returns CDR1 LGHDT and CDR2 YNNKEL (reference sequence). CDR3 bases: TGTGCCAGCAGTCCGGCGGGGGCGGGGGAGACCCAGTACTTC. As protein: CASSPAGAGETQYF.

This clonotype appeared many times. This chain links TRBV5-1 with TRBJ2-5; tentative D call: TRBD2 (6 bases). The CDR3 totals 18 residues. Trimming left V 1 base short and J 2 bases short, with 21 bases between. Per germline, CDR1 SGHRS and CDR2 YFSETQ. The CDR3 DNA reads as TGCGCCAGCAGCTTGAGAGGCTTGCAGCGGGCCCAACAAGAGACCCAGTACTTC. Residues: CASSLRGLQRAQQETQYF.

This clonotype has ten or more counts. This rearrangement joins TRBV28 to TRBJ2-7; D tentatively reads TRBD1 or TRBD2 (6 bases each). The germline gives CDR1 MDHEN, CDR2 SYDVKM. The CDR3 runs 14 residues. V lost 5 bases, J lost 4 bases, and 15 bases lay in between. The CDR3 coding sequence is TGTGCCAGCAGTACTCCGGGGGCCTCATACGAGCAGTACTTC. Translated: CASSTPGASYEQYF.

This clonotype was seen a handful of times. The rearrangement links TRBV15 to TRBJ2-5, with D perhaps TRBD2 (6 bases). V was pared by 6 bases and J by 5 bases, with 13 bases between. Germline values: CDR1 LNHNV, CDR2 YYDKDF (reference sequence). This CDR3 region has 13 residues. This CDR3 is CATRRREEETQYF. The CDR3 DNA sequence: TGTGCCACCAGGAGGAGGGAAGAGGAGACCCAGTACTTC.

The J gene is TRBJ1-4, the V gene TRBV11-3, with TRBD1 identical over 7 bases. The CDR3 is 17 residues long. CDR1 is SGHNT, CDR2 YENEEA, per germline. With 0 bases clipped from V and 5 bases from J, the junction kept 9 bases outside the gene matches. CDR3 DNA: TGTGCCAGCAGCTTAGATGCCCCGGGACAGTCCAATGAAAAACTGTTTTTT. As protein: CASSLDAPGQSNEKLFF.

This clonotype was counted ten times or more. This chain joins TRBV11-2 and TRBJ1-1; the D is unclear. V lost 6 bases and J 0 bases, leaving 14 bases between the germline ends. This CDR3 contains 15 residues. The germline gives CDR1 SGHAT, CDR2 FQNNGV. This chain's CDR3 is CASRSYIGVNTEAFF. DNA of the CDR3: TGTGCCAGCAGATCCTACATCGGGGTGAACACTGAAGCTTTCTTT. The complete variable domain, with remaining parts taken from reference TRBV11-2 and TRBJ1-1, reads EAGVAQSPRYKIIEKRQSVAFWCNPISGHATLYWYQQILGQGPKLLIQFQNNGVVDDSQLPKDRFSAERLKGVDSTLKIQPAKLEDSAVYLCASRSYIGVNTEAFFGQGTRLTVV.

This clonotype showed up just a few times. The V gene is TRBV5-1, the J gene TRBJ2-5; D is unclear. Germline CDR1 SGHRS, CDR2 YFSETQ. With 0 bases removed from V and 3 bases from J, the gap between germline ends came to 9 bases. The CDR3 covers 14 residues. Here the CDR3 DNA reads TGCGCCAGCAGCTTGGCCCGCACAGAAGAGACCCAGTACTTC. It is translated as CASSLARTEETQYF.

This clonotype came up many times. The rearrangement uses TRBV11-2 and TRBJ2-3, with 10 nucleotides matching TRBD2. The germline gives CDR1 SGHAT, CDR2 FQNNGV. The CDR3 runs 19 residues. Trimming removed 4 bases from V and 4 bases from J; junction bases left unmatched: 17. The CDR3: CASSSFPETSGFIADTQYF. CDR3 DNA: TGTGCCAGCAGCTCTTTTCCGGAGACTAGCGGGTTTATCGCAGATACGCAGTATTTT.

This clonotype was counted between two and nine times. The gene calls are TRBV11-2 and TRBJ2-3; 8 bases are a match to TRBD1. Germline V CDR1 and CDR2: SGHAT, FQNNGV. There are 16 residues in the CDR3. Trimming at V came to 2 bases and at J to 3 bases, leaving 7 bases not matched to a gene. CDR3 region: CASSLSPGQGTDTQYF. The CDR3 DNA sequence: TGTGCCAGCAGCTTATCTCCCGGACAGGGAACAGATACGCAGTATTTT.

Ten or more counts support this clonotype. CDR3 in amino acids: CASSLMRGGTGTTFF. DNA of the CDR3: TGTGCCAGCAGCTTGATGAGGGGGGGGACGGGAACGACTTTCTTT. The chain employs TRBV7-2 and TRBJ1-1; TRBD1 is a possible D gene (6 bases). V gave up 3 bases and J gave up 12 bases, with 23 bases separating them. The CDR3 has 15 residues. Germline V CDR1 and CDR2: SGHTA, FQGNSA.

This clonotype was counted ten times or more. V gene TRBV7-9 combines with J gene TRBJ2-7; 11 bases align to TRBD2. J lost 6 bases, V lost 5 bases, and 6 bases had no gene match. Per germline, CDR1 SEHNR and CDR2 FQNEAQ (reference sequence). This CDR3 contains 14 residues. CDR3 sequence (DNA): TGTGCCAGCAGCCCCACTAGCGGGAGTAGCGAGCAGTACTTC. It translates to CASSPTSGSSEQYF. Variable domain in full (rest from reference TRBV7-9 and TRBJ2-7): DTGVSQNPRHKITKRGQNVTFRCDPISEHNRLYWYRQTLGQGPEFLTYFQNEAQLEKSRLLSDRFSAERPKGSFSTLEIQRTEQGDSAMYLCASSPTSGSSEQYFGPGTRLTVT.

Only a few counts were recorded for this clonotype. An end of the junction differs from the germline gene, which may be a read error. V and J are TRBV3-1 and TRBJ2-1; D not resolved. Per the germline V gene, CDR1 is LGHDT and CDR2 is YNNKEL (reference sequence). The CDR3 is made up of 12 amino acids. The CDR3 sequence is CASSQDLRTPAF. CDR3 DNA: TGTGCCAGCAGCCAAGATCTTCGGACCCCTGCGTTC.

The table lists this clonotype with a few counts. V usage is TRBV28 and J usage is TRBJ1-5; D gene unclear. V was clipped by 2 bases and J by 3 bases, with 14 bases between them. The CDR3 covers 16 residues. Germline CDR1 and CDR2: MDHEN and SYDVKM. The CDR3 loop reads CASSLIPGGFNQPQHF. As DNA, the CDR3 is TGTGCCAGCAGTTTAATCCCCGGCGGGTTCAATCAGCCCCAGCATTTT.

In this sample, this clonotype turned up many times. The chain links TRBV12-3 or TRBV12-4 to TRBJ2-5; D may be TRBD1 (5 bases). CDR3 length equals 16 residues. V lost 2 bases to trimming and J lost 3 bases, with 16 bases between them. As DNA, the CDR3 is TGTGCCAGCAGTTTATTGGGGCTGGACCGGGAAGAGACCCAGTACTTC. This sequence encodes CASSLLGLDREETQYF.

This clonotype was seen a handful of times. The chain joins TRBV6-5 to TRBJ2-2; D gene uncertain. V shed 3 bases and J shed 6 bases, with 11 bases lying between them. Germline V gives CDR1 MNHEY, CDR2 SVGAGI. The CDR3 extends over 14 amino acids. CDR3: CASSYGVEAGELFF. CDR3 bases: TGTGCCAGCAGTTATGGTGTTGAAGCCGGGGAGCTGTTTTTT.

V and J are TRBV27 and TRBJ2-3; TRBD2 is a possible D gene (5 bases). Germline assignment: CDR1 MNHEY and CDR2 SMNVEV (reference sequence). The CDR3 extends over 17 amino acids. V gave up 6 bases and J gave up 2 bases, with 21 bases separating them. CDR3 nucleotides: TGTGCCAGCAGACCGGGCGTGGAGCGGAAGGACACAGATACGCAGTATTTT. Its protein product is CASRPGVERKDTDTQYF.

This chain joins TRBV2 and TRBJ1-3; no definite D call. Trimming removed 0 bases from V and 0 bases from J, with 9 bases in between. Germline lookup yields CDR1 SNHLY and CDR2 FYNNEI. The CDR3 extends over 16 amino acids. CDR3 region: CASSEAVGSSGNTIYF. CDR3 coding DNA: TGTGCCAGCAGTGAAGCTGTGGGCAGCTCTGGAAACACCATATATTTT.

The chain combines TRBV18 with TRBJ1-1; maybe TRBD1 (5 bases). The CDR3 spans 15 residues. The V gene lost 6 bases and the J gene lost 1 base, with 15 bases spanning the gap. CDR1 and CDR2 from the germline V gene are KGHSH and LQKENI. CDR3 sequence (DNA): TGTGCCAGCTCCCCCCAAAGAGGGGCGAACACTGAAGCTTTCTTT. Encoded protein: CASSPQRGANTEAFF.

This clonotype was picked up many times. The chain carries TRBV3-1 and TRBJ1-1, with a possible D match to TRBD1 (5 bases). Germline CDR1 reads LGHDT; CDR2 reads YNNKEL (reference sequence). There are 15 residues in the CDR3. V lost 4 bases to trimming and J lost 5 bases, with 17 bases between them. The CDR3 protein is CASSPRDRGGTEAFF. The DNA for the CDR3 is TGTGCCAGCAGCCCCCGGGACCGCGGGGGGACTGAAGCTTTCTTT.